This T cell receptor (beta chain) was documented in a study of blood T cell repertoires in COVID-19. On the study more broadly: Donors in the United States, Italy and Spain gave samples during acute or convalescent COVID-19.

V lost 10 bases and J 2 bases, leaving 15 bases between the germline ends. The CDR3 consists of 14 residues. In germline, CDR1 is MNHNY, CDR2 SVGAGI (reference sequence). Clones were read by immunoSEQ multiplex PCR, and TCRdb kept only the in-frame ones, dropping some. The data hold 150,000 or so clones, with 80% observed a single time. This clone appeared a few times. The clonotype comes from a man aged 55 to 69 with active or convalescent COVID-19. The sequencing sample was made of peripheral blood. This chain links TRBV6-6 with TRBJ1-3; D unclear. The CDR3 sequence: CATTLGEAGNTIYF. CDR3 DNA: TGTGCCACGACCCTTGGGGAGGCTGGAAACACCATATATTTT.